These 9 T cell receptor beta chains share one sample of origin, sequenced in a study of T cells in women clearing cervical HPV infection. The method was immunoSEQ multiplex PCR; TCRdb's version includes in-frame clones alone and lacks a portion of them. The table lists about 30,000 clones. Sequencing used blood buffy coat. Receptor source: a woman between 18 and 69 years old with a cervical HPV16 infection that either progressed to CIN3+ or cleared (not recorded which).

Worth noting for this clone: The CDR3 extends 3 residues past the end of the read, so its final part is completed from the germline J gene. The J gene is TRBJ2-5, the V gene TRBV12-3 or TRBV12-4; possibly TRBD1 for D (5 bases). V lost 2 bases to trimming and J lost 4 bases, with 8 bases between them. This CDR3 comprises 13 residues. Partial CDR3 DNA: TGTGCCAGCAGTTTACAGGGTCCAGAGACC. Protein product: CASSLQGPET. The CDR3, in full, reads CASSLQGPETQYF.

The CDR3 here is CASTPQGGGQPQHF. Partial CDR3 DNA: TGTGCCAGCACTCCCCAGGGTGGTGGTCAGCCC. J is TRBJ1-5 and V is TRBV6-2 or TRBV6-3, with a possible D match to TRBD1 (5 bases). Read sequence stops 3 residues before the CDR3 end, and the germline J gene provides the missing end. Trimming took off 7 bases at V and 6 bases at J, with 16 bases between the two ends. Germline-derived CDR1 and CDR2 are MNHEY and SVGEGT. This CDR3 region has 14 residues.

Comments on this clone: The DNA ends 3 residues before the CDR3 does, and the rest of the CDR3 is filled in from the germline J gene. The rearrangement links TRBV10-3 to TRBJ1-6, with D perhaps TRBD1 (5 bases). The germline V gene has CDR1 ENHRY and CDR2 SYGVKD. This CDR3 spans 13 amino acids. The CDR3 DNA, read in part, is TGTGCCATCAGGAACGGACTCTCGGGGGCC. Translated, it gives CAIRNGLSGA. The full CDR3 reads CAIRNGLSGALHF.

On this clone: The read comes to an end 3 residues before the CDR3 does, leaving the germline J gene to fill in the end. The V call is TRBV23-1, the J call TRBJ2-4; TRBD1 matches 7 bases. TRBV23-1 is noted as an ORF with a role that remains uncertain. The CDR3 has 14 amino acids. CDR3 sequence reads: CARSPRQGWHGQYF. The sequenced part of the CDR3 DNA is TGCGCCAGGTCCCCGAGACAGGGATGGCATGGT.

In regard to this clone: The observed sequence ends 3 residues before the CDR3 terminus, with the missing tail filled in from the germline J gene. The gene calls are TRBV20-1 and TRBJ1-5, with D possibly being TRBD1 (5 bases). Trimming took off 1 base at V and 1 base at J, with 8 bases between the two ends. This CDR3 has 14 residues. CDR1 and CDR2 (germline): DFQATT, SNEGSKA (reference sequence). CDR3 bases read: TGCAGTGCTAGAGGGGGCTCAAGCAATCAGCCC. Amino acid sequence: CSARGGSSNQP. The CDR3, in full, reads CSARGGSSNQPQHF.

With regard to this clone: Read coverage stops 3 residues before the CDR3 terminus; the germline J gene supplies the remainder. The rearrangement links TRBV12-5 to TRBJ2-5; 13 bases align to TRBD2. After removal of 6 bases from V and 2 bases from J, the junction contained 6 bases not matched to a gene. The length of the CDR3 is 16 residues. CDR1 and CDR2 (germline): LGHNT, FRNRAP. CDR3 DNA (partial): TGTGCTAGTGGCGCCCCACTAGCGGGAGGGCAAGAGACC. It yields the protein CASGAPLAGGQET. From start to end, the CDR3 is CASGAPLAGGQETQYF.

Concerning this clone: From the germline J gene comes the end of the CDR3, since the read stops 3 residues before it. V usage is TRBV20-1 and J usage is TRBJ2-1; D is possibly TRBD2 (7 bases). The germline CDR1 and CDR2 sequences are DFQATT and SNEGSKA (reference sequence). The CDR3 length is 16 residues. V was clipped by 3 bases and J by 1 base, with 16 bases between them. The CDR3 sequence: CSARRFGGASYNEQFF. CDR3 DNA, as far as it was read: TGCAGTGCTAGGCGTTTTGGGGGGGCATCCTACAATGAG.

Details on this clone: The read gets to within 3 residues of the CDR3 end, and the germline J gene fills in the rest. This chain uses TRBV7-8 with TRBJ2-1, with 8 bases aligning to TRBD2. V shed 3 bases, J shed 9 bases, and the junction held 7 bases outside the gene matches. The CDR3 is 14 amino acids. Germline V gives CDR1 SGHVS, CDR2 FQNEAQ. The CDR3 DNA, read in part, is TGTGCCAGCAGCTTTAGCGGGGAGGGGAGTGAG. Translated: CASSFSGEGSE. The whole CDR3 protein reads CASSFSGEGSEQFF.

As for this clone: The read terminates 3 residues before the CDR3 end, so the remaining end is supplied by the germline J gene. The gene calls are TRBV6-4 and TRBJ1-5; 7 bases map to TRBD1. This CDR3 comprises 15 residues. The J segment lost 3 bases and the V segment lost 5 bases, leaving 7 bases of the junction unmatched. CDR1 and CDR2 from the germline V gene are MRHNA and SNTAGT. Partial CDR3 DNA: TGTGCCAGCAGTCCACACAGGGGTACCAATCAGCCC. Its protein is CASSPHRGTNQP. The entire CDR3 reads CASSPHRGTNQPQHF.